This T cell receptor (beta chain) came from a study of T cells after yellow fever vaccination. Study-wide points: Reappearance after the booster was seen for most primary-vaccination clones, at approximately 97% CD4 and 75% to 90% CD8.

The length of the CDR3 is 14 residues. Trimming removed 7 bases from V and 8 bases from J; junction bases left unmatched: 12. Germline V gene sequence: CDR1 SGDLS, CDR2 YYNGEE. With regard to this clonotype: The antigen remains unidentified.

Via MiXCR, TCRdb re-called the 5' RACE reads, giving one row per CDR3 protein. Of a few hundred thousand distinct CDR3 sequences in the sample, 6.2% were seen once. This specimen consisted of PBMCs, obtained 5 days after the yellow fever booster vaccination. The source of this sequence is a young man who received the YFV17D yellow fever vaccine. The chain joins TRBV9 to TRBJ2-1, with 7 bases fitting TRBD2. CDR3 DNA: TGTGCCAGCCGCCACGGGACTACGGTGGATGAGCAGTTCTTC. The encoded protein is CASRHGTTVDEQFF.